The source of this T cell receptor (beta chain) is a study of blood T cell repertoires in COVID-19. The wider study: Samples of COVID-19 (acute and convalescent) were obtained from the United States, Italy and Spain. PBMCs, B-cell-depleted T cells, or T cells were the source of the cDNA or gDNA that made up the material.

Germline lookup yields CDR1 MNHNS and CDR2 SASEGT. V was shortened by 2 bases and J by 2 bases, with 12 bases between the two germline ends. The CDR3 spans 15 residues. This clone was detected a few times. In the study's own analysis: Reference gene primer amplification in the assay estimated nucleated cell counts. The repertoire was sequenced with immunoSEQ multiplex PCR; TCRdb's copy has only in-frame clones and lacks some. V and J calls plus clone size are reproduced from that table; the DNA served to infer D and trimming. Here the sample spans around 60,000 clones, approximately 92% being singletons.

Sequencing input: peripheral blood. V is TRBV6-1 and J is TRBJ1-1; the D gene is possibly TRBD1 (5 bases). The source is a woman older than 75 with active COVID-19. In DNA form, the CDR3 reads TGTGCCAGCAGTGAACAGAAGGGGCACAACACTGAAGCTTTCTTT. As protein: CASSEQKGHNTEAFF.